These 15 T cell receptor beta chains share one sample of origin, sequenced in a study of cytomegalovirus exposure and HLA in healthy donors. Data came from immunoSEQ multiplex PCR; TCRdb stores just in-frame clones and leaves some out. The sample yields tens of thousands of clones, approximately 94% seen once. Sequencing was carried out using PBMCs. Every receptor here comes from a woman aged 18-29 years in good health and CMV-seropositive.

The chain links TRBV10-1 to TRBJ2-3; D gene unclear. The CDR3 spans 14 residues. Germline CDR1 WNHNN, CDR2 SYGVQD (reference sequence). Trimming removed 0 bases from V and 2 bases from J, with 6 bases in between. The CDR3 loop is CASSESGNTDTQYF. CDR3 bases: TGCGCCAGCAGTGAGTCGGGCAACACAGATACGCAGTATTTT.

The chain is built from TRBV5-1 and TRBJ2-3; D possibly corresponds to TRBD2 (5 bases). This CDR3 comprises 14 residues. V lost 4 bases, J lost 4 bases, and 13 bases lay in between. Germline V gene data show CDR1 as SGHRS and CDR2 as YFSETQ. The CDR3 here is CASSVGISADTQYF. The CDR3, as DNA: TGCGCCAGCAGCGTGGGAATTAGCGCAGATACGCAGTATTTT.

The chain employs TRBV5-1 and TRBJ2-1, with 11 bases that match TRBD2. The CDR3 sequence is 15 residues long. V lost 1 base and J lost 10; bases outside the gene matches: 7. Germline CDR1 is SGHRS and CDR2 is YFSETQ. CDR3 residues: CASSLTSGSAGEQFF. The CDR3 nucleotides are TGCGCCAGCAGCTTGACTAGCGGGAGTGCGGGGGAGCAGTTCTTC.

The V and J genes are TRBV11-2 and TRBJ1-1; 11 nucleotides agree with TRBD1. This CDR3 spans 15 amino acids. V lost 4 bases, J lost 6 bases, and 7 bases stayed unmatched. Germline-derived CDR1 and CDR2 are SGHAT and FQNNGV. The chain's CDR3 is CASSSRDRGRSEAFF. The CDR3 nucleotides read TGTGCCAGCAGCTCCCGGGACAGGGGGAGGTCTGAAGCTTTCTTT.

The chain employs TRBV28 and TRBJ2-5; weak D call: TRBD2 (6 bases). The CDR3 is 15 amino acids. CDR1 is MDHEN and CDR2 is SYDVKM in the germline V gene. The V end lost 6 bases, the J end lost 5 bases, and 19 bases lay between the germline ends. CDR3 sequence (DNA): TGTGCCAGCAGCCCACCCCAGGGTCGGGAGGAGACCCAGTACTTC. Its protein product is CASSPPQGREETQYF.

The chain carries TRBV27 and TRBJ2-7; 7 bases line up with TRBD1. CDR3 length: 14 residues. CDR1 is MNHEY, CDR2 SMNVEV, per germline (reference sequence). V shed 5 bases and J 3 bases; nucleotides not matched to a gene: 7. CDR3: CASSHRGTDYEQYF. The CDR3 DNA follows: TGTGCCAGCAGTCACCGAGGGACAGACTACGAGCAGTACTTC.

The chain links TRBV9 to TRBJ2-1; no definite D call. This CDR3 has 13 amino acids. Trimming removed 3 bases from V and 2 bases from J, with 6 bases in between. The germline gives CDR1 SGDLS, CDR2 YYNGEE. This CDR3 is CASSARAYNEQFF. CDR3 nucleotides: TGTGCCAGCAGCGCCCGGGCCTACAATGAGCAGTTCTTC.

The V call is TRBV28, the J call TRBJ2-3, with 9 bases fitting TRBD1. Germline CDR1 MDHEN, CDR2 SYDVKM. The junction had 5 bases not matched to a gene; V was cut back by 7 bases and J by 0 bases. The length of the CDR3 is 15 residues. This CDR3 reads CASKTGGPSTDTQYF. CDR3 coding DNA: TGTGCCAGCAAAACAGGGGGCCCTAGCACAGATACGCAGTATTTT.

J is TRBJ1-4 and V is TRBV4-1, with D perhaps matching TRBD1 (5 bases). V was shortened by 4 bases and J by 4 bases, with 19 bases between the two germline ends. Germline loops: CDR1 MGHRA, CDR2 YSYEKL. The CDR3 has 17 residues. The CDR3 coding sequence is TGCGCCAGCAGCCTCAACTGGGCAGGGACTTTTAATGAAAAACTGTTTTTT. Amino acids: CASSLNWAGTFNEKLFF.

V is TRBV27 and J is TRBJ2-4; the match to TRBD2 covers 11 bases. CDR3 length: 13 amino acids. Looked up from germline, CDR1 is MNHEY and CDR2 is SMNVEV (reference sequence). V gave up 5 bases and J gave up 13 bases; unmatched junction bases: 7. The CDR3 DNA sequence: TGTGCCAGCAGTCCATCGACTAGCGGGGACCAGTACTTC. It specifies CASSPSTSGDQYF.

This chain connects TRBV6-4 to TRBJ2-2, with 7 bases lining up with TRBD2. Germline CDR1 is MRHNA and CDR2 is SNTAGT. V was clipped by 3 bases and J by 6 bases; unmatched bases: 4. CDR3 length: 14 residues. The CDR3 spells CASSERGLAGELFF. The DNA of the CDR3 is TGTGCCAGCAGTGAGCGGGGGTTGGCCGGGGAGCTGTTTTTT.

The rearrangement links TRBV11-2 to TRBJ1-4; 8 positions match TRBD1. CDR1 and CDR2 from the germline V gene are SGHAT and FQNNGV. The V gene end was trimmed by 5 bases and the J gene end by 10 bases; junction bases not matched to a gene: 12. CDR3 length: 15 residues. CDR3 sequence reads: CASSATDRGAGKLFF. The CDR3 nucleotides are TGTGCCAGCAGCGCAACAGACAGGGGAGCGGGAAAACTGTTTTTT.

The chain is built from TRBV4-3 and TRBJ2-3; 9 bases match TRBD2. Unmatched junction bases numbered 6, after V lost 6 bases and J lost 2 bases. The CDR3 sequence is 15 residues long. Germline V gene lookup returns CDR1 LGHNA and CDR2 YSLEER. Here the CDR3 reads CASRQLAGDTDTQYF. CDR3 nucleotides: TGCGCCAGCAGACAATTAGCGGGAGACACAGATACGCAGTATTTT.

This chain connects TRBV7-2 to TRBJ2-1, with 15 nucleotides matching TRBD2. Germline V gives CDR1 SGHTA, CDR2 FQGNSA. V dropped 5 bases and J dropped 15; count of bases not matched to a gene: 8. The CDR3 consists of 14 residues. The CDR3 DNA reads TGTGCCAGCAGCCCAGGACTAGCGGGAGGGCCGTTGTTCTTC. Translated: CASSPGLAGGPLFF. Variable domain in full (rest from reference TRBV7-2 and TRBJ2-1): GAGVSQSPSNKVTEKGKDVELRCDPISGHTALYWYRQSLGQGLEFLIYFQGNSAPDKSGLPSDRFSAERTGGSVSTLTIQRTQQEDSAVYLCASSPGLAGGPLFFGPGTRLTVL.

The J gene is TRBJ2-2, the V gene TRBV18; D not certain. V gave up 0 bases and J gave up 0 bases, with 8 bases separating them. Germline CDR1 is KGHSH and CDR2 is LQKENI. This CDR3 is built from 16 residues. The CDR3 loop is CASSPPRASNTGELFF. CDR3 coding DNA: TGTGCCAGCTCACCACCGAGAGCCTCGAACACCGGGGAGCTGTTTTTT.